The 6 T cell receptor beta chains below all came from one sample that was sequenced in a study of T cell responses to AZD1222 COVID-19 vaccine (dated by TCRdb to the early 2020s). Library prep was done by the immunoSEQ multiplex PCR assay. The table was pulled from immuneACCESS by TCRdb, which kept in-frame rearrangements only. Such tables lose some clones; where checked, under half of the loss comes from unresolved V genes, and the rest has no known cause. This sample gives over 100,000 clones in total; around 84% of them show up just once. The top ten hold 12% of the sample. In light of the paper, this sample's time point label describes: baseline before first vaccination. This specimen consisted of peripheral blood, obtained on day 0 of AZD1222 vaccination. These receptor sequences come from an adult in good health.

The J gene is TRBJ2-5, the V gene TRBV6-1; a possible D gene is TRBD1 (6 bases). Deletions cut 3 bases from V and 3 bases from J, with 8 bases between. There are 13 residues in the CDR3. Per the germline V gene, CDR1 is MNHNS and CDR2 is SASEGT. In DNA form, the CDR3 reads TGTGCCAGCAGTGACGGACAGAAAGAGACCCAGTACTTC. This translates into CASSDGQKETQYF.

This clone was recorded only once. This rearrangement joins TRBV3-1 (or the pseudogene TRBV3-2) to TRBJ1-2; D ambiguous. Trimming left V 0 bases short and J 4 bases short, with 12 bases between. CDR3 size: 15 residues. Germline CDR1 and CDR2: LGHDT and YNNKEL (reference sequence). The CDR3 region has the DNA TGTGCCAGCAGCCAAGATGCGGCAGTCTCCTATGGCTACACCTTC. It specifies CASSQDAAVSYGYTF.

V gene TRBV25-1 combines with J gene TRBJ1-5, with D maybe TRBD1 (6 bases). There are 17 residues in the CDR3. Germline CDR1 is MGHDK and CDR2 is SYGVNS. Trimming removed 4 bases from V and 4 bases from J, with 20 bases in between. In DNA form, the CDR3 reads TGTGCCAGCAGTGGAGGGGGGAATACAGGGTATAATCAGCCCCAGCATTTT. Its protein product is CASSGGGNTGYNQPQHF.

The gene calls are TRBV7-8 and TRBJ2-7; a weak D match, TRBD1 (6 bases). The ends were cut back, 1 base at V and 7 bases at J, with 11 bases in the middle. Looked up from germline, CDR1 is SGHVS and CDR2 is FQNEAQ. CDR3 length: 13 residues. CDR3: CASSLDRAQEQYF. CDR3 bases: TGTGCCAGCAGCTTAGACAGGGCACAGGAGCAGTACTTC.

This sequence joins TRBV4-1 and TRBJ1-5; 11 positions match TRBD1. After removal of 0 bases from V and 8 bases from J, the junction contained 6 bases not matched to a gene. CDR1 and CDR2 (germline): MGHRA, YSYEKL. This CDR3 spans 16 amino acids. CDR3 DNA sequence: TGCGCCAGCAGCCAAGATTTCGGACAGGGGGCGGAGCCCCAGCATTTT. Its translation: CASSQDFGQGAEPQHF.

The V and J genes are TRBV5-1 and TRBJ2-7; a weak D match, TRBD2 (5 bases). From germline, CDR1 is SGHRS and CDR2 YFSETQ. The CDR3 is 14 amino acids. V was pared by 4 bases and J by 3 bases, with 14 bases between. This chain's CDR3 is CASSPPERSYEQYF. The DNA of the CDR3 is TGCGCCAGCAGCCCCCCGGAGCGGAGCTACGAGCAGTACTTC.